Sequencing of this TCR beta chain was carried out in a study of T cells in localized non-small cell lung cancer. The protocol was immunoSEQ multiplex PCR, while the TCRdb copy is restricted to in-frame clones and leaves out a portion. The sample consists of tens of thousands of clones, 86% of them appearing once. Germline values: CDR1 SGHDN, CDR2 FVKESK. Trimming cost V 4 bases and J 8 bases, with 15 bases left between them. CDR3 length: 13 residues. Sequenced material: peripheral blood, taken before any cancer treatment. V usage is TRBV14 and J usage is TRBJ2-7, with TRBD1 as a possible D gene (5 bases). This clonotype was obtained from a male donor older than 55 with stage III squamous cell lung carcinoma. CDR3 sequence (DNA): TGTGCCAGCAGCCGAGAATCCCAGGGAAAGCAGTACTTC. Translated: CASSRESQGKQYF.